This passage covers 11 T cell receptor beta chains from one sample sequenced in a study of OX40 agonist ivuxolimab in advanced cancers. TCRdb's table, derived via immunoSEQ multiplex PCR, lists solely in-frame clones and lacks some. The sample lists approximately 77,000 clones, around 92% occurring once. This sample comprised CD4+ or CD8+ T cells sorted from blood, obtained in a trial of the OX40 agonist ivuxolimab. The receptors come from an adult with an advanced solid tumor such as melanoma, head and neck, liver or kidney cancer.

V usage is TRBV5-4 and J usage is TRBJ2-1; D assignment may be TRBD1 or TRBD2 (5 bases each). Deletions cut 0 bases from V and 7 bases from J, with 14 bases between. Germline values: CDR1 SGHNT, CDR2 YYREEE (reference sequence). This CDR3 has 15 amino acids. For the CDR3, the DNA is TGTGCCAGCAGCTTGGGGGGTGAGGGGTGGAATGAGCAGTTCTTC. This translates into CASSLGGEGWNEQFF. Combining the CDR3 with reference TRBV5-4 and TRBJ2-1 gives the whole variable domain ETGVTQSPTHLIKTRGQQVTLRCSSQSGHNTVSWYQQALGQGPQFIFQYYREEENGRGNFPPRFSGLQFPNYSSELNVNALELDDSALYLCASSLGGEGWNEQFFGPGTRLTVL.

The rearrangement joins TRBV11-3 to TRBJ2-1; the D call may be TRBD1 or TRBD2 (6 bases each). In germline, CDR1 is SGHNT, CDR2 YENEEA. The CDR3 loop spans 13 amino acids. V lost 5 bases to trimming and J lost 7 bases, with 12 bases between them. The CDR3 is CASSAGGGNEQFF. In DNA, the CDR3 is TGTGCCAGCAGCGCCGGAGGGGGGAATGAGCAGTTCTTC.

The CDR3 spells CATGAPGQGETQYF. CDR3 sequence (DNA): TGTGCCACCGGGGCCCCAGGCCAGGGGGAGACCCAGTACTTC. This rearrangement joins TRBV10-3 to TRBJ2-5, with D tentatively TRBD1 (6 bases). The CDR3 length is 14 residues. Trimming pared 10 bases from V and 5 bases from J, leaving 20 bases between. Germline loops: CDR1 ENHRY, CDR2 SYGVKD.

As for this clone: This specimen includes other DNA sequences encoding the same CDR3. The J gene is TRBJ2-7, the V gene TRBV6-5, with D possibly called TRBD1 or TRBD2 (5 bases each). The CDR3 spans 16 residues. Germline V gene lookup returns CDR1 MNHEY and CDR2 SVGAGI. V gave up 0 bases and J gave up 3 bases, with 15 bases separating them. The CDR3 here is CASSYSVGTGIYEQYF. The CDR3 bases are TGTGCCAGCAGTTACTCAGTCGGGACGGGGATCTACGAGCAGTACTTC.

V is TRBV9 and J is TRBJ1-3; D unclear. With 0 bases removed from V and 0 bases from J, the gap between germline ends came to 7 bases. CDR1 and CDR2 from the germline V gene are SGDLS and YYNGEE. The CDR3 loop spans 15 amino acids. Here the CDR3 DNA reads TGTGCCAGCAGCGTAGGTGACTTCTCTGGAAACACCATATATTTT. This translates into CASSVGDFSGNTIYF.

This sequence joins TRBV27 and TRBJ2-5; D unresolved. Per the germline V gene, CDR1 is MNHEY and CDR2 is SMNVEV (reference sequence). This CDR3 contains 13 residues. The germline V and J ends were trimmed by 2 bases and 2 bases, with 6 bases remaining between them. The CDR3 sequence: CASSLMGQETQYF. DNA of the CDR3: TGTGCCAGCAGTTTAATGGGACAAGAGACCCAGTACTTC.

The rearrangement uses TRBV7-9 and TRBJ2-7; D call uncertain. Germline V gene lookup returns CDR1 SEHNR and CDR2 FQNEAQ (reference sequence). V lost 5 bases and J 4 bases, leaving 12 bases between the germline ends. The CDR3 runs 13 residues. CDR3 region: CASSRNQEYEQYF. The CDR3, as DNA: TGTGCCAGCAGCCGAAACCAGGAATACGAGCAGTACTTC.

V and J are TRBV7-9 and TRBJ2-7, with TRBD2 matching 8 bases. The ends lost 1 base at V and 3 bases at J; junction bases unmatched: 14. The CDR3 is 18 amino acids. CDR1 and CDR2 (germline): SEHNR, FQNEAQ (reference sequence). CDR3 nucleotides: TGTGCCAGCAGCTTAGAAGGGCGTGGCGGCGGGGGGTTCTACGAGCAGTACTTC. It specifies CASSLEGRGGGGFYEQYF.

The chain uses TRBV2 and TRBJ2-3; D not certain. CDR3 size: 18 residues. Germline V gene data show CDR1 as SNHLY and CDR2 as FYNNEI. Trimming removed 4 bases at V and 2 bases at J, with 22 bases between. The CDR3 reads CASSATLETIPITDTQYF. The DNA for the CDR3 is TGTGCCAGCAGTGCTACGCTAGAGACAATTCCGATCACAGATACGCAGTATTTT.

In DNA form, the CDR3 reads TGCGCCAGCAAACGGGACTGGCAGTTCTTC. It is translated as CASKRDWQFF. The V gene is TRBV10-2, the J gene TRBJ2-1, with D tentatively TRBD2 (6 bases). The CDR3 spans 10 residues. Germline V CDR1 and CDR2: WSHSY, SAAADI. Trimming took 7 bases from V and 12 from J, leaving 10 bases between them.

The chain is built from TRBV19 and TRBJ2-7; 8 bases map to TRBD1. Germline V gene data show CDR1 as LNHDA and CDR2 as SQIVND (reference sequence). V lost 7 bases, J lost 6 bases, and 5 bases stayed unmatched. This CDR3 is 12 amino acids long. The CDR3 region is CASTATGAEQYF. The CDR3 nucleotides read TGTGCCAGTACCGCGACAGGGGCCGAGCAGTACTTC.